This T cell receptor (beta chain) derives from a study of CXCR3-negative and CXCR3-positive naive CD8 T cells. Study-level points and caveats: The TRB CDR3s that CXCR3-positive naive cells carried were more hydrophobic than those of CXCR3-negative naive cells.

CD45RO-CCR7+CD27+CD95- cells counted as naive CD8+ T cells. Each TRB cDNA library was prepared by 5' RACE (with UMI labels). TCRdb re-called the 5' RACE reads; one entry per CDR3 protein, DNA not given. This listing includes about 140,000 distinct CDR3 sequences. In germline, CDR1 is MDHEN, CDR2 SYDVKM. The CDR3 is 11 amino acids. As for this clonotype: The antigen is undetermined.

Sequenced sample: naive CXCR3+ CD8+ T cells from blood. Subset: CD45RO-CCR7+CD27+CD95- naive CD8+ T cells expressing CXCR3 (TNR3+). This sequence joins TRBV28 and TRBJ2-7; TCRdb designates TRBD1, a call that cannot be tested without DNA. The receptor's source is a human donor in good health. Some clones in this sample may be carry-over from other donors' samples. CDR3 protein: CAGGDSYEQYF.